This T cell receptor beta chain was observed in a study of blood T cell repertoires in COVID-19. Repertoires were generated with immunoSEQ multiplex PCR, while TCRdb's copy carries only in-frame clones and drops some. The data contain approximately 110,000 clones, 85% to 90% of them singletons. The CDR3 sequence is 12 residues long. V dropped 9 bases and J dropped 3 bases, with 12 bases sitting between them. Germline CDR1 is MNHNY and CDR2 is SVGAGI (reference sequence). This clone was observed many times. The TCR originated in a woman aged 80 or older with COVID-19, enrolled during active disease. This sequence joins TRBV6-6 and TRBJ2-7; tentatively, D is TRBD1 (5 bases). The specimen was peripheral blood. DNA for the CDR3: TGTGCCAGTTCGACAGATCTCTACGAGCAGTACTTC. Protein: CASSTDLYEQYF.